The present T cell receptor (beta chain) was sequenced within a study of metastatic and nonmetastatic thyroid tumors. The overall study: It was across blood and tumor or nodule tissue from malignant and benign thyroid patients that repertoires were compared. General observations from the study: Significantly higher TCR beta diversity was reportedly seen in malignant thyroid tumors than benign nodules, in blood and tumor.

The table lists this clone with many counts. Its specificity is not known. Until they underwent thyroid surgery, no patient had received any treatment. Source study methods: A distant-metastasis classifier for papillary thyroid cancer was built using CDR3 differences across clinicopathological groups. MiXCR reprocessed the PCR reads for TCRdb. TCRdb's processing, not the authors', yielded these V and J calls. The sample records about 17,000 clones, 29% being singletons. With V trimmed by 7 bases and J by 3 bases, 9 bases remained unmatched. CDR3 length equals 16 residues. Germline lookup yields CDR1 MNHEY and CDR2 SVGEGT.

The sequencing sample was made of tumor tissue. The chain has TRBV6-2 or TRBV6-3 and TRBJ2-2, with TRBD2 matching 9 bases. This TCR came from a male donor with papillary thyroid cancer or a benign thyroid nodule (not recorded which). Some clones in this sample may be carry-over from other donors' samples. The DNA for the CDR3 is TGTGCCAGCACCCGGGACGCGGGAGGGTACACCGGGGAGCTGTTTTTT. Protein: CASTRDAGGYTGELFF.